The entry that follows covers one T cell receptor beta chain sequence. In its sample, this clonotype was seen a few times. The target of this receptor is not known. Base qualities are not provided; no much larger clone lies one nucleotide away. The method was PCR. Sequencing took place on a NextSeq 500. Bulk TCR libraries were made following a previously described method, with the TCR primers given in Table S5. Purification of total RNA was performed with the Qiagen AllPrep DNA/RNA kit. Reads from multiple sequencing runs of the same library were pooled before analysis. Per the authors' processing: Reads were retained only if their TCR constant sequence matched exactly, and those retained reads were trimmed to 150 nt and grouped according to their 12-nt molecular barcodes. Reads within each barcode group were sub-clustered using a 15% Levenshtein threshold, and quality-weighted consensus sequences were constructed for each RNA molecule. Non-functional sequences were discarded, and so were lower-count sequences lying one edit away from another sequence. Based on a fit of two negative binomial distributions, barcode sub-clusters having less than 20% of the maximum read count were discarded. TCRdb took the public reads, trimmed them with fastp at Q25, ran MiXCR for clone calling and kept in-frame beta chains. Rows with one shared CDR3 protein collapse into an entry with the most common genes and DNA. The V and J calls follow TCRdb's processing rather than the paper's. This sample has about 510,000 distinct CDR3 sequences in its table, and around 23% of those were observed once. The ten largest account for under 0.8% of the sample.

The data are from a study of molecular identifiers for immune sequencing clone quantification listed by TCRdb under 2018. A note on the overall study: For a replicate experiment, RNA from roughly 21,000 or 96,000 naive CD8 T cells was divided into five aliquots, of which four were sequenced. This methods study benchmarked molecular-identifier clustering-based TCR repertoire sequencing (MIDCIRS) and TCR RNA copy counting, using CD8 T cells to do so. General conclusions and limits of the study: Identical TCR molecules sharing a barcode could cause highly expanded clone sizes to be underestimated. When barcode sub-clustering was left out, chimeric consensus sequences inflated TCR diversity, with chimeras reaching as high as 47%. Spiked-in Jurkat TCR RNA (approximately 10 copies' worth), which is not part of the donor repertoire, was contained in the naive libraries. A single cell's worth of spiked-in Jurkat TCR RNA was reported detectable even among around 1 million naive CD8 T cells. Modeling indicated about 3 TCR RNA copies recovered per cell, compared with 9 to 10 by digital PCR, which implies a capture efficiency of 25% to 35%. In CMV-specific effector cells, clones with more than 20 RNA copies accounted for over 97% of molecules, whereas in naive cells such clones accounted for under 1%.

Libraries of naive CD8 T cells were built from around 18,000 to 910,000 sorted cells, with 10%, 30% or 50% of the purified RNA used. Naive CD8 T cells were FACS-sorted as CD8+CD4-CCR7+CD45RA+ on a BD FACSAria II into RLT Plus buffer. Detection sensitivity was tested by spiking Jurkat RNA equal to some 10 TCR copies' worth into samples containing roughly 19,000-1,000,000 naive CD8 T cells. Enrichment of CD8 T cells was performed with RosetteSep CD8+ T Cell Enrichment Cocktail and Ficoll-Paque, after which ACK red cell lysis was carried out. At the junction V is shortened by 0 bases and J by 2 bases, with 11 bases in between. Taken from cysteine to phenylalanine, the CDR3 has 15 residues. CDR3 DNA is the only sequence kept; it has 45 bases, read in frame from the first base. From the germline V gene (reference sequence), CDR1 is LGHDT and CDR2 is YNNKEL.

The clonotype originates from a human donor in good health. Some libraries in this study had Jurkat cell RNA spiked in. The chain was built from TRBV3-1 and TRBJ2-7, with no reliable assignment of the D segment. The material sequenced was naive CD8+ T cells from blood, with Jurkat cell RNA spiked in. The sample's cell subset or site label, in plain terms: FACS-sorted CD8+CD4-CCR7+CD45RA+ naive T cells. The encoded CDR3 is CASSQDWQATYEQYF. In nucleotide form, the sequence is TGTGCCAGCAGCCAAGATTGGCAGGCGACCTACGAGCAGTACTTC.